These T cell receptor beta chains were read from a single sample in a study of T cells in Graves' hyperthyroidism and ophthalmopathy. TCRdb reanalysed the multiplex PCR reads using MiXCR and keeps one entry per CDR3 protein. The repertoire includes about 700,000 distinct CDR3 sequences, about 15% of them detected once, and about 9.4% sits in the top ten. Sequencing was carried out using blood. The source is a woman younger than 35 with Graves' hyperthyroidism. The CDR3 runs from the conserved cysteine through the conserved F or W. D genes are given only for firm matches. Clone size appears in some rows only: once, few, many, or a class for an expanded clone.

cdr3_nt	cdr3_aa	cdr3_length	d_call	v_call	clone_size	j_call
TGTGCCAGCAGCGTGGGACATCAGCCCCAGCATTTT	CASSVGHQPQHF	12	NA	TRBV2	many	TRBJ1-5
TGCAGCCCGGGGCAGTCGGGGCCAGATACGCAGTATTTT	CSPGQSGPDTQYF	13	NA	TRBV20-1	NA	TRBJ2-3
TGTGCCAGCAGTTACGAATACACTAGCTCCGCACGAACCGGGGAGCTGTTTTTT	CASSYEYTSSARTGELFF	18	NA	TRBV6-5	few	TRBJ2-2
TGTGCCAGCAGGCAGGGCTTCGACCCCGGGGAGCTGTTTTTT	CASRQGFDPGELFF	14	NA	TRBV5-4	NA	TRBJ2-2
TGTGCCAGCAGTTTGCGGGACAGCAACACTGAAGCTTTCTTT	CASSLRDSNTEAFF	14	TRBD1	TRBV6-5	NA	TRBJ1-1
TGTGCCAGCAGCCCCCGGAAGGTGCCCACCGGGGAGCTGTTTTTT	CASSPRKVPTGELFF	15	NA	TRBV11-1	many	TRBJ2-2
TGTGCCAGCAGTGGAAAATCTTCAGGGGCCAAAAACATTCAGTACTTC	CASSGKSSGAKNIQYF	16	NA	TRBV2	NA	TRBJ2-4
TGTGCCAGCAGTTTACGTTCGGCCGGGAACACCGGGGAGCTGTTTTTT	CASSLRSAGNTGELFF	16	NA	TRBV6-2/TRBV6-3	NA	TRBJ2-2
TGTGCCAGCAGCTTAGGGGAAAGTGAAAAACTGTTTTTT	CASSLGESEKLFF	13	NA	TRBV7-9	few	TRBJ1-4
TGCAGTGCTAGAGACTCCAGCGGGAGTTTATATGAGCAGTTCTTC	CSARDSSGSLYEQFF	15	TRBD2	TRBV20-1	few	TRBJ2-1
TGTGCCAGCAGCGTATCCGGGAGTAGCACAGATACGCAGTATTTT	CASSVSGSSTDTQYF	15	NA	TRBV9	NA	TRBJ2-3
TGTGCCAGCAGGCACCCGCCGACAGATACGCAGTATTTT	CASRHPPTDTQYF	13	NA	TRBV6-2/TRBV6-3	few	TRBJ2-3
TGCAGTGCTAGTGTAGGGGCCACTGAAGCTTTCTTT	CSASVGATEAFF	12	NA	TRBV20-1	NA	TRBJ1-1
TGTGCCAGCAGCTTAGCCGGCAACTATGGCTACACCTTC	CASSLAGNYGYTF	13	NA	TRBV7-9	many	TRBJ1-2
TGCAGCGTGCGGGACAATAGCCCCCGTAACTATGGCTACACCTTC	CSVRDNSPRNYGYTF	15	NA	TRBV29-1	NA	TRBJ1-2
TGTGCCAGCAGCTACTTCCGGGACAGGGCCTACGAGCAGTACTTC	CASSYFRDRAYEQYF	15	TRBD1	TRBV7-2	many	TRBJ2-7
TGTGCCAGCAGCTTTCAGGGCGCAGGCACAGATACGCAGTATTTT	CASSFQGAGTDTQYF	15	NA	TRBV7-2	NA	TRBJ2-3
TGTGCCAGCATCAAGACAGGGGGCGCCCCTGAAGCTTTCTTT	CASIKTGGAPEAFF	14	TRBD1	TRBV12-3/TRBV12-4	many	TRBJ1-1
TGTGCCAGCAGCTTCACGGCGACAGGGAACTATGGCTACACCTTC	CASSFTATGNYGYTF	15	TRBD1	TRBV11-2	few	TRBJ1-2
TGTGCCAGCAGCCTGAGGGAGAGGGGGCATGGCTACACCTTC	CASSLRERGHGYTF	14	TRBD1	TRBV3-1	NA	TRBJ1-2
TGTGCCATCAGTGAGTCCACAGATAATGAGCAGTTCTTC	CAISESTDNEQFF	13	NA	TRBV10-3	few	TRBJ2-1
TGTGCCAGCAGCCTTGAACCGGGACTAGAAGCTTTCTACAATGAGCAGTTCTTC	CASSLEPGLEAFYNEQFF	18	TRBD2	TRBV6-1	NA	TRBJ2-1
TGTGCCAGCAGCCCCGGTGTCCACCAAGAGACCCAGTACTTC	CASSPGVHQETQYF	14	NA	TRBV12-3/TRBV12-4	many	TRBJ2-5
TGTGCCAGCTCATCATCGCCGGATTCCATGAACACTGAAGCTTTCTTT	CASSSSPDSMNTEAFF	16	NA	TRBV18	many	TRBJ1-1
TGTGCCAGCGGGGGACCCCGGGACAGATTTAACACTGAAGCTTTCTTT	CASGGPRDRFNTEAFF	16	TRBD1	TRBV11-3	many	TRBJ1-1
TGTGCCAGCAGTGAAGCCACAGGGGTTGGCACTGAAGCTTTCTTT	CASSEATGVGTEAFF	15	TRBD1	TRBV2	many	TRBJ1-1
TGTGCCAGCAGCTCCGAGGGAGGAGATACGCAGTATTTT	CASSSEGGDTQYF	13	NA	TRBV11-2	NA	TRBJ2-3
TGTGCCAGCAGCGTAGGGGGACAGGGAGAGACCTATGGCTACACCTTC	CASSVGGQGETYGYTF	16	TRBD1	TRBV9	NA	TRBJ1-2
TGTGCCAGCAGCCAAGACAGGGAGGACGAGCAGTACTTC	CASSQDREDEQYF	13	NA	TRBV14	NA	TRBJ2-7
TGTGCCAGCACCCCGATGCGGACAGGGGGCAACTATGGCTACACCTTC	CASTPMRTGGNYGYTF	16	TRBD1	TRBV6-1	many	TRBJ1-2
TGTGCCAGCAGCTTGGTGGGGACTAGCGGGAGTCGGGAGCAGTACTTC	CASSLVGTSGSREQYF	16	TRBD2	TRBV5-5	few	TRBJ2-7
TGTGCCAGCAGTGAAGCGCAAAGGGGATGGAAGAGGACCCAGTACTTC	CASSEAQRGWKRTQYF	16	NA	TRBV2	many	TRBJ2-5
TGTGCCAGCAGCTTAGGACTCATTTCCTCCTACGAGCAGTACTTC	CASSLGLISSYEQYF	15	NA	TRBV7-9	few	TRBJ2-7
TGTGCCAGCAGATTTGATCTGGGTGAAGAGACCCAGTACTTC	CASRFDLGEETQYF	14	NA	TRBV6-2/TRBV6-3	few	TRBJ2-5
TGTGCCAGCAGTTACACGAATGGACAGTTCTACGAGCAGTACTTC	CASSYTNGQFYEQYF	15	NA	TRBV6-2/TRBV6-3	few	TRBJ2-7
TGTGCCAGCAGCCAAGATGAGGATTCACCCCTCCACTTT	CASSQDEDSPLHF	13	NA	TRBV3-1	few	TRBJ1-6
TGTGCCAGCACCTTAGGAGGGTACGATACGCAGTATTTT	CASTLGGYDTQYF	13	NA	TRBV28	few	TRBJ2-3
TGTGCCAGCAGTTTGGGTAGCGAAAGGGGGGGCGAGCAGTACTTC	CASSLGSERGGEQYF	15	NA	TRBV28	NA	TRBJ2-7
TGTGCCAGTAGTATAGATCAGGCGAGGCGAACCGGGGAGCTGTTTTTT	CASSIDQARRTGELFF	16	NA	TRBV19	NA	TRBJ2-2